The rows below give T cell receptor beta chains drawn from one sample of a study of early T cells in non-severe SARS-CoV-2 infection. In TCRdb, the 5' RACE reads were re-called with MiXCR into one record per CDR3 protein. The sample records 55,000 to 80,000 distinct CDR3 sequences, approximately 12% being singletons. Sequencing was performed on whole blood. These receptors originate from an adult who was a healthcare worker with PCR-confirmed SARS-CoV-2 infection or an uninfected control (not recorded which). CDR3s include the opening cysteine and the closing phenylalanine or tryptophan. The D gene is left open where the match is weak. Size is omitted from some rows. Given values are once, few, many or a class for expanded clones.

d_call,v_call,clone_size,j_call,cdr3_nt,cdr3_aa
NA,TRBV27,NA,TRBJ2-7,TGTGCCAGCAGTTTTGGGGGACTCCTCTCCTACGAGCAGTACTTC,CASSFGGLLSYEQYF
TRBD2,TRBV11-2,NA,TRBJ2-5,TGTGCCAGCAGCTTAGGAGCTAGCGGAGAGACCCAGTACTTC,CASSLGASGETQYF
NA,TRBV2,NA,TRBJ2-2,TGTGCCAGCAGTGATTGGGGGGAGCTGTTTTTT,CASSDWGELFF
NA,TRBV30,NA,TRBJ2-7,TGTGCCTGGAGTGTACACATCGACTACGAGCAGTACTTC,CAWSVHIDYEQYF
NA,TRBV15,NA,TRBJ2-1,TGTGCCACCAGCAGGGCATGGACGAGATCCTACAATGAGCAGTTCTTC,CATSRAWTRSYNEQFF
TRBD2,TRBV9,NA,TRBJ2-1,TGTGCCAGCAGCGTAGCTATTAGCGGGAGCCATGAGCAGTTCTTC,CASSVAISGSHEQFF
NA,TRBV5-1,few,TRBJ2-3,TGCGCCAGCAGCTTTGGCCGTGGAGCCCCCCAAGATACGCAGTATTTT,CASSFGRGAPQDTQYF
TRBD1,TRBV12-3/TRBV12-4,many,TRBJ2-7,TGTGCCAGCAGTCGACAGGGGACCAGCTCTCTTTACTCCTACGAGCAGTACTTC,CASSRQGTSSLYSYEQYF
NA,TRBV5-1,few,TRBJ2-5,TGCGCCAGCAGCTCACAGTTGGGATCGGAGACCCAGTACTTC,CASSSQLGSETQYF
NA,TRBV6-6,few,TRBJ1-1,TGTGCCAGCAGTTACAGTTTCCCGGCAACGGCTTTATGGACTGAAGCTTTCTTT,CASSYSFPATALWTEAFF
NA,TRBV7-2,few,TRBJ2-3,TGTGCCAGCAGCTTACCCCTTCCGCACACAGATACGCAGTATTTT,CASSLPLPHTDTQYF
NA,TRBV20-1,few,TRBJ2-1,TGCAGTGCCGTCGTTCGACTCCTGGGACAGTTCTTC,CSAVVRLLGQFF
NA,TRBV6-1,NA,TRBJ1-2,TGTGCCAGCAGTGCCCTGGCACAGTTCTATGGCTACACCTTC,CASSALAQFYGYTF
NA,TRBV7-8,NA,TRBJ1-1,TGTGCCAGCAGCGTAAAAGTGGGTAGTGCTGAAGCTTTCTTT,CASSVKVGSAEAFF
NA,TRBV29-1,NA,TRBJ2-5,TGCAGCGTGGGGGATCAGGACCAAGAGACCCAGTACTTC,CSVGDQDQETQYF
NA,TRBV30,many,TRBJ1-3,TGTGCCTGGAGCCTCTCTGGAAACACCATATATTTT,CAWSLSGNTIYF
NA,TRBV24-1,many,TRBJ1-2,TGTGCCACCAGTGATTTGCGGGGCTACACCTTC,CATSDLRGYTF
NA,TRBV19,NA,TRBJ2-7,TGTGCCAGTAGTATAGCGAACGACTTAGGCTACGAGCAGTACTTC,CASSIANDLGYEQYF
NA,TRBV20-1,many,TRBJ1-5,TGCAGTGCTAGAGATCCGGCCTACAATCAGCCCCAGCATTTT,CSARDPAYNQPQHF
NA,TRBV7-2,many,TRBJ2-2,TGTGCCAGCAGCTTAGGGTTGGCGCGGGGCCACCGGGAGCTGTTTTTT,CASSLGLARGHRELFF
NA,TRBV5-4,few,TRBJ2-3,TGTGCCAGCAGCTGGGAGACAGGAACAGATACGCAGTATTTT,CASSWETGTDTQYF
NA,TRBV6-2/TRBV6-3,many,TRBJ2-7,TGTGCCAGCAGACGAGCGATCGGGACGGCCTCCTACGAGCAGTACTTC,CASRRAIGTASYEQYF
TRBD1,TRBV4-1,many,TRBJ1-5,TGCGCCAGCAGCCAAGATCTGGGACAGGGGAATCAGCCCCAGCATTTT,CASSQDLGQGNQPQHF
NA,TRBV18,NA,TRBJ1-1,TGTGCCAGCTCATACGGACAGAACACTGAAGCTTTCTTT,CASSYGQNTEAFF
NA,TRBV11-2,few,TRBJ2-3,TGTGCCAGCAGCTTAAGCGCTGAATCTACCACAGATACGCAGTATTTT,CASSLSAESTTDTQYF
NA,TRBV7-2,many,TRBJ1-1,TGTGCCAGCAGCTTAACCAGGACCACTGAAGCTTTCTTT,CASSLTRTTEAFF
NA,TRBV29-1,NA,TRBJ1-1,TGCAGCGTTGTTGCTAGCAGGGGAGACACTGAAGCTTTCTTT,CSVVASRGDTEAFF
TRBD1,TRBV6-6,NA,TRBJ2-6,TGTGCCAGCAGTTACTTGGACAGGGCCGCCTCTGGGGCCAACGTCCTGACTTTC,CASSYLDRAASGANVLTF
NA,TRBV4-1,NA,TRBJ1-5,TGCGCCAGCAGCCAAGATACGGGTCCTCAGCCCCAGCATTTT,CASSQDTGPQPQHF
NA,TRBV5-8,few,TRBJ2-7,TGTGCCAGCAGCCGGGACCTTGGGTCTTACGAGCAGTACTTC,CASSRDLGSYEQYF
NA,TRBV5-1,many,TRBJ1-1,TGCGCCAGCAGCTTGGACAGGGATTTTTATGGTACTGAAGCTTTCTTT,CASSLDRDFYGTEAFF